Sequencing of this TCR beta chain was carried out in a study of cytomegalovirus exposure and HLA in healthy donors. In the PCR, 60 Vbeta and 13 Jbeta primers were used. Under the authors' procedure: In a later analysis, the count reached tens of millions of unique TCR beta chains, with 9 million to 11 million shared. Assay: immunoSEQ multiplex PCR; the TCRdb copy retains only in-frame clones and omits some. V and J calls and clone size come straight from that table; D and trimming were deduced from the DNA. This sample has about 200,000 clones, with less than 85% found just once. Study-level findings and limits: The classifier was said to identify cytomegalovirus status with high specificity and sensitivity.

CDR3 size: 12 residues. V was shortened by 6 bases and J by 4 bases, with 11 bases between the two germline ends. The germline CDR1 and CDR2 sequences are SGHRS and YFSETQ. This clone has just a few counts. As yet, its antigen is unknown. Sample: PBMCs. The sequence came from a girl aged 10-17 years in good health and CMV-seropositive. The genes are TRBV5-1 and TRBJ2-7; D is possibly TRBD1 (5 bases). The DNA for the CDR3 is TGCGCCAGCAACCTCGACAGTTACGAGCAGTACTTC. This gives the protein CASNLDSYEQYF.